Listed below are T cell receptor beta chains from one sample, sequenced in a study of human T cells and chemical hapten exposure. TCRdb recomputed calls from the RACE reads with MiXCR, one row per CDR3 protein. The sample contains a few hundred thousand distinct CDR3 sequences, 7.5% to 8% of which appear only once. The sample consisted of whole blood, taken in connection with sensitization to the hapten diphenylcyclopropenone (DPC). These receptors came from a man between 18 and 29 years old with alopecia areata. Some clones in this sample may be carry-over from other donors' samples. CDR3s include the opening cysteine and the closing phenylalanine or tryptophan. The order of the fields is J gene, V gene, D gene, clone size, CDR3 DNA, CDR3 protein. A D gene is named only where the DNA matches it firmly. Only part of the rows carry a size: once, few, many, or a class if the clone is expanded.

TRBJ2-3,TRBV4-3,TRBD2,many,TGCGCCAGCAGCCAGATACTCTCACCTGGGACTAGCCACTCTACGCAGTATTTT,CASSQILSPGTSHSTQYF
TRBJ2-1,TRBV3-1,-,few,TGTGCCAGCAGGATTACAGGGAGCTCCTACAATGAGCAGTTCTTC,CASRITGSSYNEQFF
TRBJ2-1,TRBV7-2,-,-,TGTGCCAGCAGCTTAGAAGTCGTAACCTACAATGAGCAGTTCTTC,CASSLEVVTYNEQFF
TRBJ2-5,TRBV4-3,-,few,TGCGCCAGCAGCCATTCGGGCCAAGAGACCCAGTACTTC,CASSHSGQETQYF
TRBJ2-7,TRBV11-2,-,few,TGTGCCAGCAGCTGGTGGCAGAACGAGCAGTACTTC,CASSWWQNEQYF
TRBJ2-5,TRBV4-1,TRBD2,-,TGCGCCAGCAGCCAAGATTTCCTAGCGGGGACCCAAGAGACCCAGTACTTC,CASSQDFLAGTQETQYF
TRBJ2-5,TRBV5-5,-,few,TGTGCCAGCAGCCTGATCGTGACCGATGGAGAGACCCAGTACTTC,CASSLIVTDGETQYF
TRBJ2-5,TRBV7-9,-,few,TGTGCCAGCAGCTTGAGGGGGTCTCAAGAGACCCAGTACTTC,CASSLRGSQETQYF
TRBJ1-2,TRBV5-1,TRBD1,many,TGCGCCAGCAGCTTGGAAGTCAACAGGGGTAACTATGGCTACACCTTC,CASSLEVNRGNYGYTF
TRBJ1-1,TRBV9,-,many,TGTGCCAGCAGCTTTCTAGGGTGGGGGGCGCTGGGCACTGAAGCTTTCTTT,CASSFLGWGALGTEAFF
TRBJ2-4,TRBV28,-,-,TGTGCCAGCAGTTTTATGGGGCAACTAGCCAAAAACATTCAGTACTTC,CASSFMGQLAKNIQYF
TRBJ1-1,TRBV12-3/TRBV12-4,TRBD1,many,TGTGCCACCGGAGAGGGACAGACGAACACTGAAGCTTTCTTT,CATGEGQTNTEAFF
TRBJ1-5,TRBV3-1,-,-,TGTGCCAGCAGCCATGGACCCTTAAATCAGCCCCAGCATTTT,CASSHGPLNQPQHF
TRBJ1-6,TRBV7-2,-,many,TGTGCCAGCAGCTTAACCCGCAACTATAATTCACCCCTCCACTTT,CASSLTRNYNSPLHF
TRBJ1-6,TRBV10-3,TRBD1,many,TGTGCCATCAGTGGGTGGTCAGGGGGCGATTCACCCCTCCACTTT,CAISGWSGGDSPLHF
TRBJ1-1,TRBV29-1,-,many,TGCAGCTTCGAAGGCGAGATGAACACTGAAGCTTTCTTT,CSFEGEMNTEAFF
TRBJ2-2,TRBV20-1,-,many,TGCAGTGCTAGAGATCTAGCCGGGGAGCTGTTTTTT,CSARDLAGELFF
TRBJ2-6,TRBV7-9,-,few,TGTGCCAGCAGCTCTTACAGGTGGCGCATGGAGGGGGCCAACGTCCTGACTTTC,CASSSYRWRMEGANVLTF
TRBJ2-1,TRBV12-3/TRBV12-4,TRBD2,-,TGTGCCAGCAGCCGGGCTAGCGGGGGCCAAGATGAGCAGTTCTTC,CASSRASGGQDEQFF
TRBJ2-7,TRBV11-2,-,few,TGTGCCAGCAGCTTAGGCGGGGGCCTCTGGTACGAGCAGTACTTC,CASSLGGGLWYEQYF
TRBJ1-2,TRBV7-9,-,many,TGTGCCAGCAGCGAACTACAGCGTGGGCTGAACTATGGCTACACCTTC,CASSELQRGLNYGYTF
TRBJ2-1,TRBV21-1,-,-,TGTGCCAGCAGCAGGAGCTCCTACAATGAGCAGTTCTTC,CASSRSSYNEQFF
TRBJ2-3,TRBV6-2/TRBV6-3,-,-,TGTGCCAGCAGATCCACGGACAGCGCAGATACGCAGTATTTT,CASRSTDSADTQYF
TRBJ1-1,TRBV29-1,-,-,TGCAGCGTCCCGAAAATGAACACTGAAGCTTTCTTT,CSVPKMNTEAFF
TRBJ2-3,TRBV7-9,-,-,TGTGCCAGCAGCTCGTGGACATCCGAGAGAGATACGCAGTATTTT,CASSSWTSERDTQYF
TRBJ1-1,TRBV29-1,-,many,TGCAGCGTTGGTATGGGGACCACTGAAGCTTTCTTT,CSVGMGTTEAFF
TRBJ2-6,TRBV29-1,-,-,TGCAGCGGTGGAGAGACAGAGGCTGGGGCCAACGTCCTGACTTTC,CSGGETEAGANVLTF
TRBJ1-1,TRBV2,TRBD1,few,TGTGCCAGCAGGAAAACAGGGGTCGGAATCAAGCCTTTCTTT,CASRKTGVGIKPFF
TRBJ1-1,TRBV7-9,-,-,TGTGCCAGCAGCTTAGTGTCCCGGGGAGACGAGGGCACTGAAGCTTTCTTT,CASSLVSRGDEGTEAFF
TRBJ2-7,TRBV6-5,TRBD1,many,TGTGCCAGCAGTAGAGACAGGGGGGGTACCTACGAGCAGTACTTC,CASSRDRGGTYEQYF
TRBJ2-5,TRBV28,TRBD1,few,TGTGCCAGCAGTTCCCAAGCCGGGACAGGGGGCGGTGAGACCCAGTACTTC,CASSSQAGTGGGETQYF
TRBJ1-1,TRBV24-1,-,many,TGTGCCACCAGTGGGAGAGGAGGGAGCACTGAAGCTTTCTTT,CATSGRGGSTEAFF
TRBJ1-2,TRBV4-3,-,-,TGCGCCAGCAGCCCAATGGGAATCTCTTATGGCTACACCTTC,CASSPMGISYGYTF
TRBJ2-3,TRBV4-2,-,few,TGTGCCAGCAGCACCCGGAGAACCCCCACAGATACGCAGTATTTT,CASSTRRTPTDTQYF
TRBJ2-1,TRBV7-9,TRBD1,many,TGTGCCAGCAGCCCGCGGGGACAGGGGTACAATGAGCAGTTCTTC,CASSPRGQGYNEQFF
TRBJ1-6,TRBV7-9,-,few,TGTGCCAGCACCCAATGGGGAAATTCACCCCTCCACTTT,CASTQWGNSPLHF
TRBJ1-6,TRBV27,-,many,TGTGCCAGCACCAGGCTTGGGTATAATTCACCCCTCCACTTT,CASTRLGYNSPLHF
TRBJ2-5,TRBV27,-,-,TGTGCCAGCAGTCAATTTTTCGGGACCAAGAGGGGGGAGACCCAGTACTTC,CASSQFFGTKRGETQYF